The 26 T cell receptor beta chains presented below share a single source sample, sequenced in a study of graft-versus-host responses after intestinal transplantation. Their target antigens are unknown. TCRdb's table, derived via immunoSEQ multiplex PCR, lists solely in-frame clones and lacks some. The sample includes about 90,000 clones, approximately 92% seen only once; the top ten take approximately 1.1%. The sequencing used unstimulated CD8+ T cells sorted from spleen or lymph node cells, collected before transplant. All receptors come from a human donor who was the organ donor for an intestinal transplant.

This sequence joins TRBV2 and TRBJ2-5; a possible D gene is TRBD1 (6 bases). V was shortened by 6 bases and J by 3 bases, with 11 bases between the two germline ends. The CDR3 contains 13 residues. Germline V gene data show CDR1 as SNHLY and CDR2 as FYNNEI. CDR3: CASRGGYEETQYF. The CDR3, as DNA: TGTGCCAGCAGAGGGGGATATGAAGAGACCCAGTACTTC. Full variable domain (outside the CDR3, taken from reference TRBV2 and TRBJ2-5): EPEVTQTPSHQVTQMGQEVILRCVPISNHLYFYWYRQILGQKVEFLVSFYNNEISEKSEIFDDQFSVERPDGSNFTLKIRSTKLEDSAMYFCASRGGYEETQYFGPGTRLLVL.

The rearrangement links TRBV27 to TRBJ1-1, with 7 positions matching TRBD1. V dropped 6 bases and J dropped 1; count of bases not matched to a gene: 5. In germline, CDR1 is MNHEY, CDR2 SMNVEV (reference sequence). The CDR3 has 14 residues. The CDR3: CASRLDRANTEAFF. As DNA, the CDR3 is TGTGCCAGCAGATTAGACAGGGCGAACACTGAAGCTTTCTTT.

The V call is TRBV9, the J call TRBJ2-2; 12 bases match TRBD2. Per germline, CDR1 SGDLS and CDR2 YYNGEE. J was trimmed by 5 bases and V by 4 bases; bases with no gene match: 15. The CDR3 loop spans 19 amino acids. The CDR3, as DNA: TGTGCCAGCAGCTTACGGCCCCTCCTAGCGGGAGGGCCAACCGGGGAGCTGTTTTTT. It yields the protein CASSLRPLLAGGPTGELFF.

The genes are TRBV4-1 and TRBJ1-1, with D possibly being TRBD1 (5 bases). CDR3 length: 15 residues. In germline, CDR1 is MGHRA, CDR2 YSYEKL. V dropped 4 bases and J dropped 4 bases, with 16 bases sitting between them. This CDR3 is CASSPQSTGGTEAFF. CDR3 nucleotide sequence: TGCGCCAGCAGCCCACAGTCCACGGGGGGCACTGAAGCTTTCTTT.

About this clone itself: Other DNA variants within this sample encode the same CDR3. The CDR3 DNA is TGTGCCTGGAGCCTCGGGGTCGGGGAGCTGTTTTTT. Translation: CAWSLGVGELFF. J is TRBJ2-2 and V is TRBV30, with TRBD2 as a possible D gene (5 bases). The CDR3 loop spans 12 amino acids. Germline V gives CDR1 GTSNPN, CDR2 SVGIG (reference sequence). V was pared by 3 bases and J by 7 bases, with 9 bases between.

The V gene is TRBV15, the J gene TRBJ2-7; TRBD2 aligns across 10 bases. The CDR3 sequence is 14 residues long. Unmatched junction bases numbered 6, after V lost 6 bases and J lost 4 bases. In germline, CDR1 is LNHNV, CDR2 YYDKDF (reference sequence). CDR3 bases: TGTGCCACCAGAGAATCTAGCGGGAGTTACGAGCAGTACTTC. Translated: CATRESSGSYEQYF. The full variable domain, with the rest looked up from reference TRBV15 and TRBJ2-7, is DAMVIQNPRYQVTQFGKPVTLSCSQTLNHNVMYWYQQKSSQAPKLLFHYYDKDFNNEADTPDNFQSRRPNTSFCFLDIRSPGLGDTAMYLCATRESSGSYEQYFGPGTRLTVT.

This clone came up a few times. V is TRBV6-5 and J is TRBJ1-3; D remains unclear. Trimming took 8 bases from V and 3 from J, leaving 8 bases between them. The CDR3 runs to 12 residues. Germline V gives CDR1 MNHEY, CDR2 SVGAGI. CDR3 region: CASRGSGNTIYF. CDR3 coding DNA: TGTGCCAGCCGGGGAAGTGGAAACACCATATATTTT.

CDR3 protein: CASSYETGGNIQYF. CDR3 DNA sequence: TGTGCCAGCAGTTACGAGACAGGGGGAAACATTCAGTACTTC. The chain uses TRBV6-6 and TRBJ2-4; 9 bases align to TRBD1. V lost 2 bases to trimming and J lost 6 bases; unmatched junction nucleotides: 2. Germline V gives CDR1 MNHNY, CDR2 SVGAGI (reference sequence). The CDR3 loop spans 14 amino acids.

This chain uses TRBV7-9 with TRBJ1-3; D is unclear. The CDR3 loop spans 16 amino acids. Germline V gives CDR1 SEHNR, CDR2 FQNEAQ (reference sequence). Trimming shortened V by 4 bases and J by 0 bases, and 13 bases separated the two germline ends. The CDR3 is CASSSGGLGSGNTIYF. CDR3 sequence (DNA): TGTGCCAGCAGCTCAGGCGGGTTAGGCTCTGGAAACACCATATATTTT.

This chain joins TRBV5-6 and TRBJ2-6; tentative D call: TRBD1 (5 bases). This CDR3 contains 16 residues. V was trimmed by 5 bases and J by 1 base, leaving 13 bases between them. Germline V gene sequence: CDR1 SGHDT, CDR2 YYEEEE. CDR3 sequence reads: CASSSGHSSGANVLTF. The CDR3 coding sequence is TGTGCCAGCAGTTCCGGACACTCGTCTGGGGCCAACGTCCTGACTTTC. Full variable domain (outside the CDR3, taken from reference TRBV5-6 and TRBJ2-6): DAGVTQSPTHLIKTRGQQVTLRCSPKSGHDTVSWYQQALGQGPQFIFQYYEEEERQRGNFPDRFSGHQFPNYSSELNVNALLLGDSALYLCASSSGHSSGANVLTFGAGSRLTVL.

The rearrangement uses TRBV9 and TRBJ1-2, with a possible D match to TRBD1 (5 bases). Trimming stripped 3 bases from V and 3 bases from J, with 12 bases between. The germline V gene has CDR1 SGDLS and CDR2 YYNGEE. The CDR3 has 14 residues. The DNA for the CDR3 is TGTGCCAGCAGCGAACAGGTTTCGGACTATGGCTACACCTTC. Translating gives CASSEQVSDYGYTF. The complete variable domain, with remaining parts taken from reference TRBV9 and TRBJ1-2, reads DSGVTQTPKHLITATGQRVTLRCSPRSGDLSVYWYQQSLDQGLQFLIQYYNGEERAKGNILERFSAQQFPDLHSELNLSSLELGDSALYFCASSEQVSDYGYTFGSGTRLTVV.

DNA of the CDR3: TGCGCCAGCAGCCCGCGGTCGCAGGGCTCTGGAAACACCATATATTTT. This sequence encodes CASSPRSQGSGNTIYF. J is TRBJ1-3 and V is TRBV5-1; D may be TRBD1 (5 bases). V lost 4 bases, J lost 0 bases, and 14 bases lay in between. CDR3 size: 16 residues. Germline V gives CDR1 SGHRS, CDR2 YFSETQ.

As concerns this clone: Other DNA sequences within the sample encode an identical CDR3. The V and J genes are TRBV19 and TRBJ1-1; D is unresolved. The CDR3 is made up of 13 amino acids. CDR1 LNHDA and CDR2 SQIVND come from the germline V gene (reference sequence). With 2 bases removed from V and 1 base from J, the gap between germline ends came to 5 bases. For the CDR3, the DNA is TGTGCCAGTAGTATATCCGGGAACACTGAAGCTTTCTTT. This gives the protein CASSISGNTEAFF.

The chain joins TRBV28 to TRBJ2-7; 13 nucleotides align to TRBD2. CDR1 and CDR2 (germline): MDHEN, SYDVKM. The CDR3 contains 17 residues. With 3 bases clipped from V and 0 bases from J, the junction kept 5 bases outside the gene matches. The CDR3 nucleotides read TGTGCCAGCAGTTTCGGGGGACTAGCGGGACCCTCCTACGAGCAGTACTTC. Its translation is CASSFGGLAGPSYEQYF. The full variable domain, its missing parts supplied by reference TRBV28 and TRBJ2-7, is DVKVTQSSRYLVKRTGEKVFLECVQDMDHENMFWYRQDPGLGLRLIYFSYDVKMKEKGDIPEGYSVSREKKERFSLILESASTNQTSMYLCASSFGGLAGPSYEQYFGPGTRLTVT.

The chain combines TRBV28 with TRBJ2-7; TRBD2 matches at 11 bases. V was clipped by 3 bases and J by 6 bases; unmatched bases: 7. CDR1 is MDHEN, CDR2 SYDVKM, per germline. This CDR3 has 15 amino acids. CDR3 sequence: CASSFPVSGRGEQYF. The CDR3 nucleotides are TGTGCCAGCAGTTTCCCCGTTAGCGGGAGGGGCGAGCAGTACTTC.

The rearrangement links TRBV7-9 to TRBJ2-7; D uncertain. Trimming cost V 6 bases and J 2 bases, with 17 bases left between them. The CDR3 covers 15 residues. Germline-derived CDR1 and CDR2 are SEHNR and FQNEAQ (reference sequence). The CDR3 region has the DNA TGTGCCAGCAGTCAAACATCGCGGCCGCCCTACGAGCAGTACTTC. Amino acid sequence: CASSQTSRPPYEQYF.

The chain couples TRBV4-3 to TRBJ2-3, with D tentatively TRBD2 (6 bases). The CDR3 totals 16 residues. CDR1 is LGHNA and CDR2 is YSLEER in the germline V gene. Trimming cost V 0 bases and J 1 base, with 11 bases left between them. The CDR3 DNA follows: TGCGCCAGCAGCCAAGATTTACAGCGGGGCACAGATACGCAGTATTTT. This translates into CASSQDLQRGTDTQYF.

This sequence joins TRBV6-5 and TRBJ2-1, with 9 positions matching TRBD2. CDR1 is MNHEY and CDR2 is SVGAGI in the germline V gene. The V and J ends lost 2 bases and 8 bases, in that order; junction bases with no gene match: 10. CDR3 length equals 16 residues. The CDR3 protein is CASSYAPGLATHEQFF. DNA for the CDR3: TGTGCCAGCAGTTACGCACCGGGACTAGCAACGCATGAGCAGTTCTTC.

With regard to this clone: One end of the junction varies from germline; a read error may be responsible. V usage is TRBV5-4 and J usage is TRBJ2-7, with D possibly being TRBD2 (5 bases). The CDR3 is 15 amino acids. Germline V CDR1 and CDR2: SGHNT, YYREEE (reference sequence). The CDR3 bases are TGTGCCAGCAGTTTGGAAGCGGCCCCCTCCTACGAGCAGTACTTC. Residues: CASSLEAAPSYEQYF.

This clone was seen a single time. The chain is built from TRBV9 and TRBJ2-1; 7 bases line up with TRBD2. The V gene's germline CDR1 is SGDLS and CDR2 YYNGEE. J was trimmed by 8 bases and V by 3 bases; bases with no gene match: 11. The CDR3 totals 15 residues. CDR3 coding DNA: TGTGCCAGCAGCGACCGGGGGGACCTCGGGGATGAGCAGTTCTTC. It translates to CASSDRGDLGDEQFF. The variable domain in full, with the rest retrieved from reference TRBV9 and TRBJ2-1, is DSGVTQTPKHLITATGQRVTLRCSPRSGDLSVYWYQQSLDQGLQFLIQYYNGEERAKGNILERFSAQQFPDLHSELNLSSLELGDSALYFCASSDRGDLGDEQFFGPGTRLTVL.

This chain joins TRBV5-4 and TRBJ1-2, with no clear D. V was trimmed by 2 bases and J by 8 bases, leaving 13 bases between them. The CDR3 spans 13 residues. The germline gives CDR1 SGHNT, CDR2 YYREEE (reference sequence). CDR3 residues: CASSFTGGEGYTF. DNA for the CDR3: TGTGCCAGCAGCTTTACGGGTGGGGAGGGCTACACCTTC.

Here the CDR3 reads CSVDGGLAGNANTGELFF. In nucleotides, the CDR3 is TGCAGCGTTGATGGTGGGCTAGCGGGGAACGCGAACACCGGGGAGCTGTTTTTT. The genes are TRBV29-1 and TRBJ2-2; TRBD2 matches at 9 bases. The CDR3 is made up of 18 amino acids. From germline, CDR1 is SQVTM and CDR2 ANQGSEA. The J segment lost 0 bases and the V segment lost 3 bases, leaving 11 bases of the junction unmatched.

This clone has a single count. The chain combines TRBV5-1 with TRBJ1-4; D not certain. The CDR3 is 17 residues long. The germline V gene encodes CDR1 SGHRS and CDR2 YFSETQ. The V end was cut by 0 bases, the J end by 3 bases, with 15 bases between. DNA for the CDR3: TGCGCCAGCAGCTTGGCGGGCGGGCTGGTACCTAATGAAAAACTGTTTTTT. It is translated as CASSLAGGLVPNEKLFF. Together with reference TRBV5-1 and TRBJ1-4, the CDR3 gives the full variable domain: KAGVTQTPRYLIKTRGQQVTLSCSPISGHRSVSWYQQTPGQGLQFLFEYFSETQRNKGNFPGRFSGRQFSNSRSEMNVSTLELGDSALYLCASSLAGGLVPNEKLFFGSGTQLSVL.

The chain joins TRBV9 to TRBJ1-1; D not resolved. Germline V lookup: CDR1 SGDLS, CDR2 YYNGEE. This CDR3 is built from 13 residues. Trimming left V 1 base short and J 3 bases short, with 7 bases between. In DNA form, the CDR3 reads TGTGCCAGCAGCGTATCGGGTGACACTGAAGCTTTCTTT. Protein product: CASSVSGDTEAFF. Filled out from reference TRBV9 and TRBJ1-1, the complete variable domain reads DSGVTQTPKHLITATGQRVTLRCSPRSGDLSVYWYQQSLDQGLQFLIQYYNGEERAKGNILERFSAQQFPDLHSELNLSSLELGDSALYFCASSVSGDTEAFFGQGTRLTVV.

The chain links TRBV10-3 to TRBJ1-1; TRBD1 agrees at 7 bases. The CDR3 is made up of 14 amino acids. Germline V gene lookup returns CDR1 ENHRY and CDR2 SYGVKD. With 6 bases clipped from V and 5 bases from J, the junction kept 9 bases outside the gene matches. CDR3 residues: CAIRSQGTGTEAFF. In nucleotides, the CDR3 is TGTGCCATCAGGTCACAGGGGACGGGGACTGAAGCTTTCTTT.

The rearrangement links TRBV30 to TRBJ2-1; 8 bases are a match to TRBD2. J gave up 8 bases and V 0 bases, and 12 bases lay outside the gene matches. In germline, CDR1 is GTSNPN, CDR2 SVGIG (reference sequence). There are 16 residues in the CDR3. The CDR3 DNA follows: TGTGCCTGGAGTGTGGGGTTCGTCGGACTAGCCTATGAGCAGTTCTTC. It codes for CAWSVGFVGLAYEQFF.